The rows below give T cell receptor beta chains drawn from one sample of a study of beta chain features in type 1 diabetes. Repertoires were generated with immunoSEQ multiplex PCR, while TCRdb's copy carries only in-frame clones and drops some. The repertoire includes some 270,000 clones, roughly 8% of them detected once, and 0.9% to 1.2% sits in the top ten. Sequencing was performed on central memory CD4+ T cells from blood. These receptors were taken from a woman aged 18-35 years in good health. The CDR3 runs from the conserved cysteine through the conserved F or W. Each record gives: CDR3 DNA, CDR3 protein, clone size, V gene, CDR3 length, D gene, J gene. The D gene is left open where the match is weak. Only part of the rows carry a size: once, few, many, or a class if the clone is expanded.

DNA: TGTGCCAGCCAGGGGACCCTTGGGGCCAACGTCCTGACTTTC
CDR3: CASQGTLGANVLTF
size: few
V: TRBV5-4
length: 14
D: .
J: TRBJ2-6

DNA: TGTGCCAGCAGCCGACTTAAAGGAGGGAACTCCTACAATGAGCAGTTCTTC
CDR3: CASSRLKGGNSYNEQFF
size: few
V: TRBV4-2
length: 17
D: .
J: TRBJ2-1

DNA: TGTGCCAGCAGCCGACAGGGGAACACTGAAGCTTTCTTT
CDR3: CASSRQGNTEAFF
size: .
V: TRBV7-9
length: 13
D: TRBD1
J: TRBJ1-1

DNA: TGCAGCGTTGGGACTAGGACTTGGGAGCAGTTCTTC
CDR3: CSVGTRTWEQFF
size: few
V: TRBV29-1
length: 12
D: TRBD2
J: TRBJ2-1

DNA: TGTGCCTGGAGTGGGGGTAACACCATATATTTT
CDR3: CAWSGGNTIYF
size: .
V: TRBV30
length: 11
D: .
J: TRBJ1-3

DNA: TGTGCCAGCAGCTTGGACAGGTGGTCAGGGAATGGCTACACCTTC
CDR3: CASSLDRWSGNGYTF
size: .
V: TRBV5-4
length: 15
D: .
J: TRBJ1-2

DNA: TGTGCCAGCAGTGACAGGGGGTCGGTGGGGACCCAGTACTTC
CDR3: CASSDRGSVGTQYF
size: .
V: TRBV7-2
length: 14
D: TRBD1
J: TRBJ2-5

DNA: TGTGCCAGCAGGCGGGACAGGGGCTATGGCTACACCTTC
CDR3: CASRRDRGYGYTF
size: .
V: TRBV27
length: 13
D: TRBD1
J: TRBJ1-2

DNA: TGTGCCAGCAGTGTCCCGGGACAGGGTATTAAAAGAAACACCATATATTTT
CDR3: CASSVPGQGIKRNTIYF
size: few
V: TRBV28
length: 17
D: TRBD1
J: TRBJ1-3

DNA: TGTGCCAGCAGCTTTGGATTCTCCTACGAGCAGTACTTC
CDR3: CASSFGFSYEQYF
size: .
V: TRBV7-9
length: 13
D: .
J: TRBJ2-7

DNA: TGTGCCAGCAATTCAGGGGAGGACGGCTACACCTTC
CDR3: CASNSGEDGYTF
size: few
V: TRBV2
length: 12
D: .
J: TRBJ1-2

DNA: TGTGCCAGCAGCTTAACAGAGTCCGGGGAGCTGTTTTTT
CDR3: CASSLTESGELFF
size: .
V: TRBV7-2
length: 13
D: .
J: TRBJ2-2

DNA: TGTGCCAGCAGCTTAAGTGGCGATGAGCAGTTCTTC
CDR3: CASSLSGDEQFF
size: .
V: TRBV7-9
length: 12
D: .
J: TRBJ2-1

DNA: TGTGCCAGCAGCAAAGGGGCGCAGGGGGAATCTCAGCCCCAGCATTTT
CDR3: CASSKGAQGESQPQHF
size: many
V: TRBV21-1
length: 16
D: .
J: TRBJ1-5

DNA: TGTGCCAGCAGCCAGCGTGGTTCCGCGGTAGCTTTCTTT
CDR3: CASSQRGSAVAFF
size: .
V: TRBV4-2
length: 13
D: .
J: TRBJ1-1

DNA: TGTGCCAGCAACCTACAGGGGATCTATGGCTACACCTTC
CDR3: CASNLQGIYGYTF
size: few
V: TRBV28
length: 13
D: TRBD1
J: TRBJ1-2

DNA: TGTGCCAGCAGCCCCCAGGGGAGGGGGGTAGAAGCTTTCTTT
CDR3: CASSPQGRGVEAFF
size: few
V: TRBV7-2
length: 14
D: .
J: TRBJ1-1

DNA: TGTGCCAGCAACGGGGGACGACGACAAGAGACCCAGTACTTC
CDR3: CASNGGRRQETQYF
size: .
V: TRBV2
length: 14
D: .
J: TRBJ2-5

DNA: TGTGCCAGCAGTTACTCGACAGGGGTGGGGGAGACCCAGTACTTC
CDR3: CASSYSTGVGETQYF
size: few
V: TRBV6-5
length: 15
D: TRBD1
J: TRBJ2-5

DNA: TGTGCCAACGGGGGGGCCCATGAGCAGTTCTTC
CDR3: CANGGAHEQFF
size: .
V: TRBV7-9
length: 11
D: TRBD2
J: TRBJ2-1

DNA: TGTGCCAGCAGCCCCAGGACAGGGGGAGAGACCCAGTACTTC
CDR3: CASSPRTGGETQYF
size: many
V: TRBV5-4
length: 14
D: TRBD1
J: TRBJ2-5

DNA: TGTGCCAGCAGCTTAGGGGCGACAGAGGATAATTCACCCCTCCACTTT
CDR3: CASSLGATEDNSPLHF
size: .
V: TRBV7-2
length: 16
D: .
J: TRBJ1-6

DNA: TGTGCCTGGAGTGGGGCTGGGGGATATAGCAATCAGCCCCAGCATTTT
CDR3: CAWSGAGGYSNQPQHF
size: many
V: TRBV30
length: 16
D: .
J: TRBJ1-5

DNA: TGTGCTAGCAGCTTAGGCGGGAGCCCCCCGACCAATGAGCAGTTCTTC
CDR3: CASSLGGSPPTNEQFF
size: few
V: TRBV7-7
length: 16
D: TRBD2
J: TRBJ2-1

DNA: TGTGCCAGTAGTTCCGACAGAACCCCCAACTATAGCAATCAGCCCCAGCATTTT
CDR3: CASSSDRTPNYSNQPQHF
size: few
V: TRBV19
length: 18
D: .
J: TRBJ1-5

DNA: TGTGCCAGCAGTGGGTCTGGTGGGACAAGCTATGGCTACACCTTC
CDR3: CASSGSGGTSYGYTF
size: .
V: TRBV28
length: 15
D: .
J: TRBJ1-2

DNA: TGTGCCAGCAGCCAAGGGACACTATATGGCTACACCTTC
CDR3: CASSQGTLYGYTF
size: .
V: TRBV28
length: 13
D: .
J: TRBJ1-2

DNA: TGTGCCAGCAGCTTGTATACAGGGATTGAAGCTTTCTTT
CDR3: CASSLYTGIEAFF
size: .
V: TRBV7-2
length: 13
D: .
J: TRBJ1-1

DNA: TGTGCCAGCAGTAGTCAAGGCAATCAGCCCCAGCATTTT
CDR3: CASSSQGNQPQHF
size: few
V: TRBV25-1
length: 13
D: .
J: TRBJ1-5

DNA: TGCAGTGCGGGGGAGGGGACCCAGTACTTC
CDR3: CSAGEGTQYF
size: .
V: TRBV20-1
length: 10
D: TRBD2
J: TRBJ2-5

DNA: TGTGCCAGCAGCCCGCAGGGGAACACCGGGGAGCTGTTTTTT
CDR3: CASSPQGNTGELFF
size: few
V: TRBV7-2
length: 14
D: .
J: TRBJ2-2

DNA: TGTGCCAGCAGTGGCCAGGGGGGGTCCTACAATGAGCAGTTCTTC
CDR3: CASSGQGGSYNEQFF
size: few
V: TRBV6-1
length: 15
D: .
J: TRBJ2-1

DNA: TGTGCCAGCAGTTTCGGGCGGGTTAATTCACCCCTCCACTTT
CDR3: CASSFGRVNSPLHF
size: .
V: TRBV28
length: 14
D: .
J: TRBJ1-6

DNA: TGTGCCAGCAATACCAATCGACAGACCTACGAGCAGTACTTC
CDR3: CASNTNRQTYEQYF
size: .
V: TRBV7-8
length: 14
D: .
J: TRBJ2-7

DNA: TGTGCCAGCTCACCCGGGACAGGGAATTCACCCCTCCACTTT
CDR3: CASSPGTGNSPLHF
size: few
V: TRBV18
length: 14
D: TRBD1
J: TRBJ1-6

DNA: TGTGCCAGCAGCTTGGGACTTTTACTCGTTAGCAGAATCACTGAAGCTTTCTTT
CDR3: CASSLGLLLVSRITEAFF
size: .
V: TRBV5-6
length: 18
D: .
J: TRBJ1-1

DNA: TGTGCCAGCGGATACCAGACTAGCGGGGGATTGAACACCGGGGAGCTGTTTTTT
CDR3: CASGYQTSGGLNTGELFF
size: many
V: TRBV2
length: 18
D: TRBD2
J: TRBJ2-2

DNA: TGCGCCAGCAGCCAAGGGGTAGCGGGGGACACAGATACGCAGTATTTT
CDR3: CASSQGVAGDTDTQYF
size: few
V: TRBV4-1
length: 16
D: TRBD2
J: TRBJ2-3

DNA: TGTGCCAGCAGCCCACGGGGGACCGGGTCTGGGGCCAACGTCCTGACTTTC
CDR3: CASSPRGTGSGANVLTF
size: .
V: TRBV11-3
length: 17
D: .
J: TRBJ2-6

DNA: TGTGCCAGCAGCCCCGTCGGACAGGGCTACGAGCAGTACTTC
CDR3: CASSPVGQGYEQYF
size: few
V: TRBV7-2
length: 14
D: TRBD1
J: TRBJ2-7

DNA: TGTGCCAGCAGTCTACCATTATCAGGGGGCAATCAGCCCCAGCATTTT
CDR3: CASSLPLSGGNQPQHF
size: few
V: TRBV28
length: 16
D: .
J: TRBJ1-5

DNA: TGCAGCGTTGAGTTTTTTATAACTTCTCCCGTCATTGAGCAGTTCTTC
CDR3: CSVEFFITSPVIEQFF
size: few
V: TRBV29-1
length: 16
D: .
J: TRBJ2-1

DNA: TGTGCCAGCAACGAAAAGTCGAGGAGGACCCAGTACTTC
CDR3: CASNEKSRRTQYF
size: few
V: TRBV28
length: 13
D: .
J: TRBJ2-5

DNA: TGTGCCAGCAGTTTACGGGGGTCAGGATCGGGACAAGGCTATGGCTACACCTTC
CDR3: CASSLRGSGSGQGYGYTF
size: few
V: TRBV27
length: 18
D: .
J: TRBJ1-2

DNA: TGCAGCGTTGAACGGCCACCGGGAGAGACCCAGTACTTC
CDR3: CSVERPPGETQYF
size: few
V: TRBV29-1
length: 13
D: .
J: TRBJ2-5

DNA: TGTGCCAGCAGCTTCGGACTAGCGGAGACGCAGTATTTT
CDR3: CASSFGLAETQYF
size: few
V: TRBV7-2
length: 13
D: TRBD2
J: TRBJ2-3

DNA: TGTGCCAGCAGCTTAAGGGCAACGGAGAATTCACCCCTCCACTTT
CDR3: CASSLRATENSPLHF
size: once
V: TRBV7-2
length: 15
D: .
J: TRBJ1-6